These 10 T cell receptor beta chains share one sample of origin, sequenced in a study of blood T cells in healthy people across ages. The second PCR ran about 6 to 11 cycles with a sample-barcoded 5' primer and J-beta primers. TCRdb redid the calling of the 5' RACE reads with MiXCR, one entry per CDR3 protein. The table records some 1.4 million distinct CDR3 sequences, around 39% of them present only once. Material: blood. These receptors were taken from a woman aged 18-30 years in good health.

The chain joins TRBV20-1 to TRBJ1-5, with 7 bases identical to TRBD1. The CDR3 runs 17 residues. Germline lookup yields CDR1 DFQATT and CDR2 SNEGSKA (reference sequence). The V and J ends lost 0 bases and 4 bases, in that order; junction bases with no gene match: 12. CDR3: CSARDDLKTGLNQPQHF. CDR3 DNA: TGCAGTGCTAGAGATGACTTGAAGACAGGGTTAAATCAGCCCCAGCATTTT.

The chain recombines TRBV29-1 with TRBJ1-1; D perhaps matches TRBD1 (5 bases). Germline loops: CDR1 SQVTM, CDR2 ANQGSEA. V was shortened by 7 bases and J by 0 bases, with 21 bases between the two germline ends. The CDR3 is 16 amino acids. CDR3 nucleotides: TGCAGCGCTTACCCGTGGGAGGGGTTTATGAACACTGAAGCTTTCTTT. Its translation is CSAYPWEGFMNTEAFF.

This clonotype was seen a few times. V is TRBV12-3 or TRBV12-4 and J is TRBJ2-7; no definite D call. V lost 6 bases to trimming and J lost 2 bases, with 11 bases between them. The CDR3 sequence is 13 residues long. The CDR3 DNA reads as TGTGCCAGCAGCCCTAGTCCCCCCTACGAGCAGTACTTC. Its protein is CASSPSPPYEQYF.

This clonotype has a single count. V gene TRBV2 combines with J gene TRBJ1-4, with D unclear. V shed 1 base and J shed 8 bases, with 14 bases lying between them. The CDR3 length is 15 residues. Germline lookup yields CDR1 SNHLY and CDR2 FYNNEI. Here the CDR3 DNA reads TGTGCCAGCAGTGAAGGCGGGCCGGTTGGAGAAAAACTGTTTTTT. Its protein product is CASSEGGPVGEKLFF.

As for this clonotype: Compared with germline, one end of the junction differs, possibly owing to a read error. The chain uses TRBV2 and TRBJ2-3; perhaps TRBD2 as D (5 bases). The CDR3 contains 14 residues. The germline CDR1 and CDR2 sequences are SNHLY and FYNNEI. The CDR3 bases are TGTGCCAACAGTGAGCGACGGACTGGAGATACGCAGTATTTT. Encoded protein: CANSERRTGDTQYF. Combining the CDR3 with reference TRBV2 and TRBJ2-3 gives the whole variable domain EPEVTQTPSHQVTQMGQEVILRCVPISNHLYFYWYRQILGQKVEFLVSFYNNEISEKSEIFDDQFSVERPDGSNFTLKIRSTKLEDSAMYFCANSERRTGDTQYFGPGTRLTVL.

The chain couples TRBV9 to TRBJ2-7; TRBD1 matches 7 bases. With 0 bases clipped from V and 3 bases from J, the junction kept 6 bases outside the gene matches. This CDR3 has 15 amino acids. Germline CDR1 is SGDLS and CDR2 is YYNGEE. For the CDR3, the DNA is TGTGCCAGCAGCGTAGCTACAGGGGAATACTACGAGCAGTACTTC. Amino acid sequence: CASSVATGEYYEQYF.

The chain employs TRBV28 and TRBJ2-1; D unclear. CDR1 and CDR2 from the germline V gene are MDHEN and SYDVKM. This CDR3 comprises 11 residues. Trimming left V 7 bases short and J 7 bases short, with 8 bases between. The CDR3 region is CASMVRNEQFF. The CDR3 coding sequence is TGTGCCAGCATGGTCCGGAATGAGCAGTTCTTC.

J is TRBJ1-2 and V is TRBV7-2; D ambiguous. V shed 4 bases and J shed 2 bases, with 11 bases lying between them. Germline V CDR1 and CDR2: SGHTA, FQGNSA. The CDR3 contains 14 residues. The CDR3 region is CASSSETENYGYTF. CDR3 sequence (DNA): TGTGCCAGCAGCTCAGAAACAGAAAACTATGGCTACACCTTC.

This clonotype was observed many times. This sequence joins TRBV18 and TRBJ2-5; D not resolved. V lost 2 bases, J lost 6 bases, and 7 bases lay in between. This CDR3 is built from 12 residues. The germline V gene encodes CDR1 KGHSH and CDR2 LQKENI. CDR3 sequence reads: CASSPDIKTQYF. CDR3 coding DNA: TGTGCCAGCTCACCAGATATAAAGACCCAGTACTTC.

The V gene is TRBV21-1, the J gene TRBJ2-1; the tabulated D call, TRBD2, remains unverified against the DNA. TRBV21-1 is classified as a pseudogene. This CDR3 comprises 19 residues. The CDR3: CASSTLTSPSKSSYNEQFF. CDR3 sequence (DNA): TGTGCCAGCAGCACGTTGACTAGCCCCTCAAAGAGCTCCTACAATGAGCAGTTCTTC.